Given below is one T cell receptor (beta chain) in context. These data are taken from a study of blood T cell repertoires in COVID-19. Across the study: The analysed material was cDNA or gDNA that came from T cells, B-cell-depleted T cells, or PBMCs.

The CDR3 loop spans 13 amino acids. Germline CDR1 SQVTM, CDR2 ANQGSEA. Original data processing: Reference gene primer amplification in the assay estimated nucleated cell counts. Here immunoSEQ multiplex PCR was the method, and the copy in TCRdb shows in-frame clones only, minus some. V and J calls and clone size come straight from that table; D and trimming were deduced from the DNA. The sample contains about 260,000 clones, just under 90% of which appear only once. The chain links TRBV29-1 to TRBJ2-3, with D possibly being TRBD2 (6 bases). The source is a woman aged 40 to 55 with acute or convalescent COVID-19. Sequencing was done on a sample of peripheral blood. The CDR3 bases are TGCATCCTCCGGGGGTCTAGCACAGATACGCAGTATTTT. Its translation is CILRGSSTDTQYF.